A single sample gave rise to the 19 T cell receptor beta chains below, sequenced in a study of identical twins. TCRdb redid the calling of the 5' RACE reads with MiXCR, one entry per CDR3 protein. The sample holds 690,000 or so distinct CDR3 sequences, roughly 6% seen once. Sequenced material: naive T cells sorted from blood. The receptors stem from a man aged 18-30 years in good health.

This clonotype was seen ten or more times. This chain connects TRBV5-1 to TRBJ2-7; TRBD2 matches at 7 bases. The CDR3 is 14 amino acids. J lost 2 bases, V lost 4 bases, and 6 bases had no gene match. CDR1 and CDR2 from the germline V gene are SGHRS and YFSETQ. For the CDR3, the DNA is TGCGCCAGCAGCCCGGGGGGAGCGGCCTACGAGCAGTACTTC. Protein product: CASSPGGAAYEQYF.

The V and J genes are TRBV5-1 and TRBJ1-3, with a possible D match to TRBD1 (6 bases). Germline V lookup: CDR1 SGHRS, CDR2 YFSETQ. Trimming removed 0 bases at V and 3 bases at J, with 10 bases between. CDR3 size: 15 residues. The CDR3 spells CASSLGKGVGNTIYF. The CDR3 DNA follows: TGCGCCAGCAGCTTGGGGAAGGGGGTTGGAAACACCATATATTTT.

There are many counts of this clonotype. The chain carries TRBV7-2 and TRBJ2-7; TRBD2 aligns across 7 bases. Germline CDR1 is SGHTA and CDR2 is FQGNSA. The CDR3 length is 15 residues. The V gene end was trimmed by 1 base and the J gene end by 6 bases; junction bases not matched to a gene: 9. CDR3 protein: CASSLGRGRGFEQYF. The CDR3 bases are TGTGCCAGCAGCTTAGGGCGCGGGCGGGGGTTCGAGCAGTACTTC. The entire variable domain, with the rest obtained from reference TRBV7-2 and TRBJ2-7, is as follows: GAGVSQSPSNKVTEKGKDVELRCDPISGHTALYWYRQSLGQGLEFLIYFQGNSAPDKSGLPSDRFSAERTGGSVSTLTIQRTQQEDSAVYLCASSLGRGRGFEQYFGPGTRLTVT.

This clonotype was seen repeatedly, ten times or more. The CDR3 reads CASRMGQDVAKNIQYF. The CDR3 DNA reads as TGTGCCAGCAGAATGGGACAGGACGTAGCCAAAAACATTCAGTACTTC. The V call is TRBV11-2, the J call TRBJ2-4, with TRBD1 identical over 8 bases. Germline V gene sequence: CDR1 SGHAT, CDR2 FQNNGV. The CDR3 is 16 residues long. The trim removed 6 bases at V and 0 bases at J, leaving 7 bases unmatched.

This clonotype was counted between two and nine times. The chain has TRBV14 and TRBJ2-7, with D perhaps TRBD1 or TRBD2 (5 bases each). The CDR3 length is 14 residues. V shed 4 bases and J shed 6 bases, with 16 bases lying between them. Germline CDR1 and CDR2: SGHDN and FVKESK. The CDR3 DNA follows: TGTGCCAGCAGCCCCGGTATAGGGGCGGGCGAGCAGTACTTC. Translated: CASSPGIGAGEQYF.

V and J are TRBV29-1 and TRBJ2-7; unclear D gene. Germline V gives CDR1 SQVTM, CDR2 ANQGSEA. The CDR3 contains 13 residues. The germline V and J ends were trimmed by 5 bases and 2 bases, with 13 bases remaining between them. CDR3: CSVRAHQPYEQYF. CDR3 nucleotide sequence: TGCAGCGTTCGCGCACACCAACCCTACGAGCAGTACTTC.

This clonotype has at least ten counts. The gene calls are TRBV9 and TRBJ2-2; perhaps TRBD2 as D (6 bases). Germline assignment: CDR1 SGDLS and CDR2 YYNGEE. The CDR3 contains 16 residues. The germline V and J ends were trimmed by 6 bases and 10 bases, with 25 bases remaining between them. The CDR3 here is CASTPLGDGSIEELFF. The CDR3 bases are TGTGCCAGCACCCCTTTGGGTGACGGGAGTATTGAGGAGCTGTTTTTT.

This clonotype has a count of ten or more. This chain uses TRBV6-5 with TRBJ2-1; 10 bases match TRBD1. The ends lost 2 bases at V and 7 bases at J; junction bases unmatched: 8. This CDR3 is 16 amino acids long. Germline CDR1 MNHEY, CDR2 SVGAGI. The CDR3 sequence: CASSYGRQGARNEQFF. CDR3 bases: TGTGCCAGCAGTTACGGGAGACAGGGGGCGAGGAATGAGCAGTTCTTC.

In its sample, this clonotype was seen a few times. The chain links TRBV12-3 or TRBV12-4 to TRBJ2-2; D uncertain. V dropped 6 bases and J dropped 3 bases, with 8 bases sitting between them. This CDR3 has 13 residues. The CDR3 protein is CASSRTDTGELFF. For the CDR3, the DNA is TGTGCCAGCAGCAGGACGGACACCGGGGAGCTGTTTTTT.

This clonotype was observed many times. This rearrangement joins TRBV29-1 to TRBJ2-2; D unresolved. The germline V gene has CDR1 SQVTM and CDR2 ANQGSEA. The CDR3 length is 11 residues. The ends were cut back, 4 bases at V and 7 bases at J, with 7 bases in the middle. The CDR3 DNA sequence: TGCAGCGTTGTGCTCGTCGGGGAGCTGTTTTTT. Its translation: CSVVLVGELFF.

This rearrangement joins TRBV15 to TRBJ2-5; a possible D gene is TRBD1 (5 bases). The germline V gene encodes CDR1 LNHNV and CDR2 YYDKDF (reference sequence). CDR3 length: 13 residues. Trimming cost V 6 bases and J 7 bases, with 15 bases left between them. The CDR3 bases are TGTGCCACCAGGGACCAGGGTAAAGGGACCCAGTACTTC. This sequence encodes CATRDQGKGTQYF.

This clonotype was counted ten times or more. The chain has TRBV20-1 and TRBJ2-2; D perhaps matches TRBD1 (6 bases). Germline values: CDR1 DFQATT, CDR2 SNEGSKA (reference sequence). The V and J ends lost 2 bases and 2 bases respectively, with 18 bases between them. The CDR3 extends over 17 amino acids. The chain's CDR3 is CSARQPLPGVNTGELFF. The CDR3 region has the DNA TGCAGTGCTAGACAACCGCTGCCAGGGGTAAACACCGGGGAGCTGTTTTTT.

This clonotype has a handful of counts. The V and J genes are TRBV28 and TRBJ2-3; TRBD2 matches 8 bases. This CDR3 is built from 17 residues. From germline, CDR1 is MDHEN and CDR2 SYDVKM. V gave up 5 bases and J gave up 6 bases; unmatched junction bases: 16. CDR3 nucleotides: TGTGCCAGCAGTACGGGGGGGCGGGAGCCCTTCAGGGATACGCAGTATTTT. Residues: CASSTGGREPFRDTQYF.

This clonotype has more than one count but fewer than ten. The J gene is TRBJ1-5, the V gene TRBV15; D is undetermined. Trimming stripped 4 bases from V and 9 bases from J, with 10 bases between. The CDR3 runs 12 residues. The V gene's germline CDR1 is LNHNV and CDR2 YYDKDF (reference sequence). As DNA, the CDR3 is TGTGCCACCAGCAACGGTAGAGGGCCCCAGCATTTT. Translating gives CATSNGRGPQHF.

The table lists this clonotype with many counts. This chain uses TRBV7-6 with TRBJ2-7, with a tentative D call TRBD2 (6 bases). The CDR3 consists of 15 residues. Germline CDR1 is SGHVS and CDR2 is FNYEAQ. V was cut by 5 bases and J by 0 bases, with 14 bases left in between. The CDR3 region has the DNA TGTGCCAGCAGCCCAGAGGCTAGCGACTCCTACGAGCAGTACTTC. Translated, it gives CASSPEASDSYEQYF.

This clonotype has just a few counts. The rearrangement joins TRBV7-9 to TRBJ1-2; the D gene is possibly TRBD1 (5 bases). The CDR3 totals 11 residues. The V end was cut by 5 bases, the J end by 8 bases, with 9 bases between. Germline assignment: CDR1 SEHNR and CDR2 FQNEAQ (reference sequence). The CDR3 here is CASSPGDGYTF. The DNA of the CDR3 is TGTGCCAGCAGCCCCGGGGACGGCTACACCTTC.

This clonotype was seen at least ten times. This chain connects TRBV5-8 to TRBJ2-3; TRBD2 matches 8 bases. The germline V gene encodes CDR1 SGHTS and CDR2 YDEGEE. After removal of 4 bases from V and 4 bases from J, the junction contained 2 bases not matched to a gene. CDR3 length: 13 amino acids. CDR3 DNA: TGTGCCAGCAGCATGGGACTAGCAGATACGCAGTATTTT. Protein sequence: CASSMGLADTQYF. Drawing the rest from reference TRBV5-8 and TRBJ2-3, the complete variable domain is EAGVTQSPTHLIKTRGQQATLRCSPISGHTSVYWYQQALGLGLQFLLWYDEGEERNRGNFPPRFSGRQFPNYSSELNVNALELEDSALYLCASSMGLADTQYFGPGTRLTVL.

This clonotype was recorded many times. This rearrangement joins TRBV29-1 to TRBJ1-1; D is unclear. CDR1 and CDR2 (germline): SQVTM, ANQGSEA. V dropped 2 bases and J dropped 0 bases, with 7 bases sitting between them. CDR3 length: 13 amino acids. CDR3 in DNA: TGCAGCGTTGAATGGGTGATGAACACTGAAGCTTTCTTT. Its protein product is CSVEWVMNTEAFF. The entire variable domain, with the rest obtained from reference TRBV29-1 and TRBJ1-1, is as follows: SAVISQKPSRDICQRGTSLTIQCQVDSQVTMMFWYRQQPGQSLTLIATANQGSEATYESGFVIDKFPISRPNLTFSTLTVSNMSPEDSSIYLCSVEWVMNTEAFFGQGTRLTVV.

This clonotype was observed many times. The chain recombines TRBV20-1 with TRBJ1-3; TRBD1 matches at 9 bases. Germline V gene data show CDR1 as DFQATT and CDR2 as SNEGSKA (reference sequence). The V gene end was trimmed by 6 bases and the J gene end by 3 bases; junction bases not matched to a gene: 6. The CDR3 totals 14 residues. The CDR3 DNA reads TGCAGTGCAGTGACAGGGGGTAATGGAAACACCATATATTTT. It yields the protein CSAVTGGNGNTIYF.